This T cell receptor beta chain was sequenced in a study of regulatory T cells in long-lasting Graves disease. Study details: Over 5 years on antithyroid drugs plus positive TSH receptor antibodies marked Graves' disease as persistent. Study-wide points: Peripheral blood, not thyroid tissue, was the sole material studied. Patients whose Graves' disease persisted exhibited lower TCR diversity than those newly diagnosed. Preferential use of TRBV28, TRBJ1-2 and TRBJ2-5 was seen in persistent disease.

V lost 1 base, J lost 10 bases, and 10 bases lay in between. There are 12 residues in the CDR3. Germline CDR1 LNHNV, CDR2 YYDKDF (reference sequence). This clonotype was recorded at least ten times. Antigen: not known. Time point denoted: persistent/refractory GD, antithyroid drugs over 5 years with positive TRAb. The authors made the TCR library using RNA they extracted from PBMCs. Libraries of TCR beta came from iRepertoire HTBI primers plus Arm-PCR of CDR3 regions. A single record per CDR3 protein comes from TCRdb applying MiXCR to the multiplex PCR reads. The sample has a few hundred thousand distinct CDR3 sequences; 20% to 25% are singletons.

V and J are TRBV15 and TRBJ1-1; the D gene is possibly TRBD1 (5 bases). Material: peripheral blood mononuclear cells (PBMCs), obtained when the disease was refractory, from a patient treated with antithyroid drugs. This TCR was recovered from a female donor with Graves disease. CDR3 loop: CATSRVGGGAFF. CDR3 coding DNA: TGTGCCACCAGCAGAGTCGGCGGGGGAGCTTTCTTT.